Below, 11 T cell receptor beta chains from the same sample are listed, as sequenced in a study of blood T cells in healthy people across ages. Sample-barcoded 5' priming and a J-beta primer mix drove a second PCR of about 6 to 12 cycles. MiXCR, applied by TCRdb to the 5' RACE reads, yields one record per CDR3 protein. The sample has about 1.5 million distinct CDR3 sequences, approximately 43% seen once; the top ten hold over 3.5%. Input material: blood. The receptors here all came from a woman under 30 in good health.

The chain couples TRBV9 to TRBJ2-6, with D possibly being TRBD1 (5 bases). V was trimmed by 1 base and J by 2 bases, leaving 10 bases between them. Germline V gives CDR1 SGDLS, CDR2 YYNGEE. This CDR3 spans 16 amino acids. This CDR3 is CASSVLGATGANVLTF. As DNA, the CDR3 is TGTGCCAGCAGCGTACTAGGGGCAACTGGGGCCAACGTCCTGACTTTC.

The chain couples TRBV28 to TRBJ1-4; D is undetermined. This CDR3 spans 13 amino acids. Germline V lookup: CDR1 MDHEN, CDR2 SYDVKM. Trimming left V 8 bases short and J 3 bases short, with 10 bases between. DNA for the CDR3: TGTGCCAGCGGTGGGAGGTCTAATGAAAAACTGTTTTTT. Its translation is CASGGRSNEKLFF.

The CDR3 coding sequence is TGTGCCAGCAGTGACAACCCCGGACAGGCCACAGATACGCAGTATTTT. Its translation: CASSDNPGQATDTQYF. The genes are TRBV25-1 and TRBJ2-3; 7 bases line up with TRBD1. This CDR3 comprises 16 residues. Trimming removed 3 bases from V and 2 bases from J; junction bases left unmatched: 8. Germline V gene data show CDR1 as MGHDK and CDR2 as SYGVNS.

The chain couples TRBV3-1 to TRBJ2-7; D is unresolved. CDR1 and CDR2 from the germline V gene are LGHDT and YNNKEL (reference sequence). V gave up 4 bases and J gave up 7 bases, with 11 bases separating them. The length of the CDR3 is 12 residues. The CDR3 spells CASSPKLKEQYF. In DNA, the CDR3 is TGTGCCAGCAGCCCAAAACTCAAAGAGCAGTACTTC.

The chain employs TRBV20-1 and TRBJ2-7; 9 bases are shared with TRBD2. The CDR3 contains 14 residues. V was clipped by 6 bases and J by 1 base; unmatched bases: 7. Germline V gene lookup returns CDR1 DFQATT and CDR2 SNEGSKA (reference sequence). The CDR3 sequence is CSAIQREVSYEQYF. DNA of the CDR3: TGCAGTGCAATACAGCGGGAGGTATCCTACGAGCAGTACTTC.

The CDR3 DNA reads as TGTGCCAGCTTAGCCAGGACTGGCCCCAATGAGCAGTACTTC. Translation: CASLARTGPNEQYF. J is TRBJ2-5 and V is TRBV13, with D maybe TRBD2 (5 bases). CDR1 PRHDT and CDR2 FYEKMQ come from the germline V gene (reference sequence). Trimming removed 8 bases at V and 11 bases at J, with 24 bases between. The CDR3 is made up of 14 amino acids.

This clonotype was recorded once. The V call is TRBV5-1, the J call TRBJ1-1; TRBD1 is a possible D gene (6 bases). V lost 5 bases and J lost 6, with 11 bases in between. The CDR3 is 12 residues long. Germline CDR1 and CDR2: SGHRS and YFSETQ. CDR3 amino acids: CASSKTGSEAFF. The CDR3 bases are TGCGCCAGCAGTAAGACAGGCTCTGAAGCTTTCTTT.

V gene TRBV11-2 combines with J gene TRBJ2-7; 14 positions agree with TRBD2. The CDR3 extends over 19 amino acids. V dropped 5 bases and J dropped 7; count of bases not matched to a gene: 19. Per germline, CDR1 SGHAT and CDR2 FQNNGV. CDR3 sequence: CASSKTGLAGVPGSNEQYF. The CDR3, as DNA: TGTGCCAGCAGCAAGACGGGACTAGCGGGAGTCCCGGGGTCCAATGAGCAGTACTTC.

The gene calls are TRBV5-6 and TRBJ2-1; TRBD2 is a possible D gene (5 bases). Germline lookup yields CDR1 SGHDT and CDR2 YYEEEE. Trimming shortened V by 1 base and J by 7 bases, and 12 bases separated the two germline ends. CDR3 length: 14 amino acids. The CDR3 region is CASSLSLGGNEQFF. The CDR3 bases are TGTGCCAGCAGCTTGAGTCTTGGCGGGAATGAGCAGTTCTTC.

This chain connects TRBV27 to TRBJ2-1, with D perhaps matching TRBD1 or TRBD2 (5 bases each). The V and J ends lost 3 bases and 1 base respectively, with 13 bases between them. Germline V gene data show CDR1 as MNHEY and CDR2 as SMNVEV (reference sequence). CDR3 size: 16 residues. The CDR3 sequence: CASSFLGVASYNEQFF. CDR3 nucleotide sequence: TGTGCCAGCAGTTTTCTGGGGGTAGCGTCCTACAATGAGCAGTTCTTC.

This clonotype was counted between two and nine times. J is TRBJ2-5 and V is TRBV7-2; no definite D call. CDR1 SGHTA and CDR2 FQGNSA come from the germline V gene. The V gene lost 1 base and the J gene lost 4 bases, with 7 bases spanning the gap. The length of the CDR3 is 13 residues. CDR3 protein: CASSLVSLETQYF. CDR3 nucleotides: TGTGCCAGCAGCTTAGTTAGTCTAGAGACCCAGTACTTC.